This is a list of T cell receptor beta chains from one sample in a study of blood T cells in healthy people across ages. In TCRdb, the 5' RACE reads were re-called with MiXCR into one record per CDR3 protein. The sample shows hundreds of thousands of distinct CDR3 sequences, roughly 46% of them seen only once. The specimen was blood. The receptors here all came from a man older than 75 in good health. Each CDR3 is given with its conserved first and last residue. A D gene is named only where the DNA matches it firmly. The size field is filled for only some rows; it gives once, few, many or a size class.

V gene	J gene	CDR3 length	clone size	D gene	CDR3 protein	CDR3 DNA
TRBV3-1	TRBJ2-3	14	once	-	CASSHGIRGDTQYF	TGTGCCAGCAGTCACGGGATCCGGGGAGATACGCAGTATTTT
TRBV25-1	TRBJ2-1	13	-	-	CASGSSGHNEQFF	TGTGCCAGCGGTTCATCAGGACACAATGAGCAGTTCTTC
TRBV30	TRBJ1-2	13	-	TRBD1	CAWSPTGDSGYTF	TGTGCCTGGAGCCCTACAGGGGACAGTGGCTACACCTTC
TRBV4-2	TRBJ1-2	15	few	TRBD1	CASSQPGQGNYGYTF	TGTGCCAGCAGCCAACCGGGACAGGGTAACTATGGCTACACCTTC
TRBV29-1	TRBJ2-5	12	few	-	CSVHSGQETQYF	TGCAGCGTCCATAGCGGCCAAGAGACCCAGTACTTC
TRBV18	TRBJ2-7	16	-	TRBD1	CASSPGGDRATYEQYF	TGTGCCAGCTCACCCGGCGGGGACAGGGCAACCTACGAGCAGTACTTC
TRBV20-1	TRBJ1-2	16	-	TRBD1	CSVLRDSLPRGDGYTF	TGCAGTGTCCTCCGGGACAGCTTACCGAGAGGGGATGGCTACACCTTC
TRBV29-1	TRBJ2-7	14	-	TRBD1	CSVFLGGQGYEQYF	TGCAGCGTTTTCCTGGGCGGACAGGGATACGAGCAGTACTTC
TRBV20-1	TRBJ2-1	14	few	-	CATNSLSSYNEQFF	TGCGCCACCAACAGTCTGAGCTCCTACAATGAGCAGTTCTTC
TRBV5-1	TRBJ2-7	17	-	TRBD2	CASSSGKGLAGTYEQYF	TGCGCCAGCAGCTCCGGAAAAGGACTAGCGGGAACCTACGAGCAGTACTTC
TRBV20-1	TRBJ2-3	16	few	-	CSARSKGEERPDTQYF	TGCAGTGCTAGGTCGAAGGGAGAAGAGAGACCAGATACGCAGTATTTT
TRBV7-9	TRBJ2-7	15	once	-	CASSLATRGSYEQYF	TGTGCCAGCAGCTTAGCGACACGGGGCTCCTACGAGCAGTACTTC
TRBV5-1	TRBJ2-3	14	-	-	CASSLDHRTDTQYF	TGCGCCAGCAGCTTGGATCACCGCACAGATACGCAGTATTTT
TRBV18	TRBJ2-1	17	-	-	CASSPPRGSGSYNEQFF	TGTGCCAGCTCACCACCGCGCGGCAGCGGATCCTACAATGAGCAGTTCTTC
TRBV20-1	TRBJ2-1	16	-	-	CSARDVGRGPYNEQFF	TGCAGTGCTAGAGATGTAGGAAGGGGCCCCTACAATGAGCAGTTCTTC
TRBV3-1	TRBJ2-5	14	-	-	CASSQEHGKKTQYF	TGTGCCAGCAGCCAAGAGCACGGCAAGAAGACCCAGTACTTC
TRBV6-1	TRBJ2-3	14	few	-	CASRFTVSTDTQYF	TGTGCCAGCAGGTTTACAGTTTCCACAGATACGCAGTATTTT
TRBV7-2	TRBJ2-1	13	-	TRBD2	CASSLGTSREQFF	TGTGCCAGCAGCTTAGGGACTAGCCGGGAGCAGTTCTTC
TRBV5-1	TRBJ2-7	16	-	TRBD1	CASSLGGWTGANEQYF	TGCGCCAGCAGCTTGGGAGGATGGACAGGCGCCAATGAGCAGTACTTC
TRBV14	TRBJ2-2	14	-	-	CASSQITNTGELFF	TGTGCCAGCAGCCAGATTACGAACACCGGGGAGCTGTTTTTT